This TCR beta chain was observed in a study of blood T cell repertoires in COVID-19. Germline V gives CDR1 MNHEY, CDR2 SVGAGI. With 7 bases removed from V and 4 bases from J, the gap between germline ends came to 13 bases. The CDR3 runs 13 residues. Per the study methods: Nucleated cell number was recorded as an estimate derived from reference gene primer amplification. Profiled with immunoSEQ multiplex PCR; TCRdb holds only in-frame clones, not every one. That table is the source of V, J and clone size, and D and trimming were worked out from the DNA. The top ten clones hold around 3% of a sample with 250,000 to 350,000 clones, roughly 88% of them seen once.

The chain links TRBV6-5 to TRBJ1-1; tentative D call: TRBD1 (6 bases). The receptor comes from a woman in her twenties or thirties with active or convalescent COVID-19. Material: peripheral blood. The DNA of the CDR3 is TGTGCCAGCACCTACGACAGGTCCACTGAAGCTTTCTTT. Translating gives CASTYDRSTEAFF.